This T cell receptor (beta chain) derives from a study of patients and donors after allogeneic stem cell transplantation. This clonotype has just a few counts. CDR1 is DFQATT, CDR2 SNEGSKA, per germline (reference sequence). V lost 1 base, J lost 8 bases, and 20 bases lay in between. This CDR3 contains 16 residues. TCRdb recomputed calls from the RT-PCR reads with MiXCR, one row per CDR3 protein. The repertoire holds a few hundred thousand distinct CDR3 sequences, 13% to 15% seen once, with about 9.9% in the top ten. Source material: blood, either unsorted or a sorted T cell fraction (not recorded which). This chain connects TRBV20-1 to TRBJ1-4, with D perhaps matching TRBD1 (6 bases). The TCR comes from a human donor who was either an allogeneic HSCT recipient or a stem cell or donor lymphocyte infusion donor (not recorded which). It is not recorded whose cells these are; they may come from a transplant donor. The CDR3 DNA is TGCAGTGCTAGAGTAACTTTAGGGGGGGGAAGAGAAAAACTGTTTTTT. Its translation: CSARVTLGGGREKLFF.